This record covers a single TCR beta chain. The V gene's germline CDR1 is MNHNY and CDR2 SVGAGI (reference sequence). The CDR3 is 15 residues long. The V gene end was trimmed by 6 bases and the J gene end by 9 bases; junction bases not matched to a gene: 7. In the original analysis: The assay estimated nucleated cells by amplifying reference gene primers. Libraries were prepared by immunoSEQ multiplex PCR; TCRdb keeps only in-frame clonotypes and omits some of them. That table is the source of V, J and clone size, and D and trimming were worked out from the DNA. This table has fewer than 100,000 clones, around 80% appearing once. This sample stems from a study of blood T cell repertoires in COVID-19. Study-wide background: Sites in the United States, Italy and Spain provided acute and convalescent COVID-19 samples. From T cells, B-cell-depleted T cells, or PBMCs came the material, which was cDNA or gDNA.

This clonotype was sampled from a man aged 65-85 years with acute or convalescent COVID-19. Sequenced: peripheral blood. This rearrangement joins TRBV6-6 to TRBJ2-1, with 14 bases matching TRBD2. The CDR3 nucleotides read TGTGCCAGCAGCGGGACTAGCGGGAGATCGCCTGAGCAGTTCTTC. This gives the protein CASSGTSGRSPEQFF.